The 15 T cell receptor beta chains given below trace back to one sample, sequenced in a study of T cells in Graves' hyperthyroidism and ophthalmopathy. Amplified regions were TCR beta CDR3 sequences from RNA transcripts. The HTBI primer set served for first-round RT-PCR of the TCR CDR3. TCRdb re-analysed the multiplex PCR reads in MiXCR, keeping a single row per CDR3 protein. The data contain around 400,000 distinct CDR3 sequences, approximately 14% of them singletons. The specimen sequenced was blood. These receptors originate from a young woman with Graves' hyperthyroidism that later progressed to Graves' ophthalmopathy.

This clonotype has at least ten counts. The rearrangement uses TRBV28 and TRBJ2-1; 15 nucleotides line up with TRBD2. The CDR3 length is 17 residues. Germline trimming cut 6 bases from V and 10 bases from J; bases unmatched to any gene: 13. The germline gives CDR1 MDHEN, CDR2 SYDVKM. The CDR3 reads CASRKHGLAGGPGEQFF. The DNA of the CDR3 is TGTGCCAGCAGGAAACATGGACTAGCGGGAGGGCCAGGGGAGCAGTTCTTC.

On this clonotype: With a much larger clone just one base away, this may be a read error. The CDR3 region has the DNA TGTGCCAGCAACGACCAAGAGACCCAGTACTTC. This translates into CASNDQETQYF. The V call is TRBV11-2, the J call TRBJ2-5, with no clear D. CDR1 and CDR2 from the germline V gene are SGHAT and FQNNGV. The CDR3 length is 11 residues. V lost 7 bases, J lost 0 bases, and 3 bases lay in between.

The V and J genes are TRBV7-9 and TRBJ1-1; D may be TRBD1 (6 bases). CDR3 size: 15 residues. The germline CDR1 and CDR2 sequences are SEHNR and FQNEAQ (reference sequence). Between the trimmed V and J ends, which lost 1 base and 2 bases, there was a span of 11 bases. The CDR3 loop reads CASSLGRGLNTEAFF. CDR3 DNA sequence: TGTGCCAGCAGCTTAGGTCGGGGGCTCAACACTGAAGCTTTCTTT.

This clonotype came up many times. This CDR3 reads CASSEIAGALGGGEQFF. The CDR3 DNA reads as TGTGCCAGCAGTGAGATAGCGGGAGCCCTCGGAGGCGGTGAGCAGTTCTTC. The J gene is TRBJ2-1, the V gene TRBV6-1; 9 bases line up with TRBD2. The V segment lost 3 bases and the J segment 9 bases; nucleotides outside the gene matches: 15. Germline V CDR1 and CDR2: MNHNS, SASEGT. The CDR3 runs 17 residues.

This sequence joins TRBV6-5 and TRBJ1-2, with TRBD1 identical over 8 bases. The CDR3 spans 16 residues. In germline, CDR1 is MNHEY, CDR2 SVGAGI. After removal of 0 bases from V and 3 bases from J, the junction contained 6 bases not matched to a gene. CDR3 protein: CASSYSRTGRDYGYTF. In DNA, the CDR3 is TGTGCCAGCAGTTACTCTAGGACAGGGAGGGACTATGGCTACACCTTC.

Concerning this clonotype itself: The junction departs from the called germline gene at one end, perhaps through a read error. The V call is TRBV20-1, the J call TRBJ1-1; no clear D gene. Germline CDR1 and CDR2: DFQATT and SNEGSKA (reference sequence). The CDR3 has 14 amino acids. In DNA, the CDR3 is TGCAGTGCTAGAGAGGGTATCCGGGGTACTGGAGCTTTCTTT. Its translation: CSAREGIRGTGAFF.

This clonotype was counted ten times or more. V usage is TRBV7-8 and J usage is TRBJ2-5; 7 nucleotides align to TRBD2. Germline V gene lookup returns CDR1 SGHVS and CDR2 FQNEAQ. CDR3 length: 15 residues. Losses at the gene ends were 5 bases for V and 2 bases for J; bases not matched to a gene: 8. The CDR3 spells CASSLGLVGQETQYF. CDR3 in DNA: TGTGCCAGCAGCCTCGGACTAGTGGGACAAGAGACCCAGTACTTC.

This clonotype was detected ten times or more. V is TRBV7-9 and J is TRBJ2-1; D may be TRBD1 (5 bases). Trimming took 8 bases from V and 0 from J, leaving 11 bases between them. CDR3 length: 14 residues. The germline CDR1 and CDR2 sequences are SEHNR and FQNEAQ (reference sequence). Here the CDR3 DNA reads TGTGCCAGCGGGGCGGCAATCTCCTACAATGAGCAGTTCTTC. It is translated as CASGAAISYNEQFF.

This clonotype came up many times. The chain has TRBV6-1 and TRBJ1-1; D perhaps matches TRBD1 (5 bases). CDR3 size: 15 residues. V was pared by 5 bases and J by 1 base, with 14 bases between. Germline V lookup: CDR1 MNHNS, CDR2 SASEGT. CDR3 residues: CASSRPGYGNTEAFF. Here the CDR3 DNA reads TGTGCCAGCAGTCGGCCAGGGTACGGGAACACTGAAGCTTTCTTT.

In its sample, this clonotype was seen many times. The rearrangement uses TRBV6-5 and TRBJ1-4; 10 bases are shared with TRBD1. V lost 2 bases to trimming and J lost 0 bases; unmatched junction nucleotides: 3. This CDR3 comprises 17 residues. The germline gives CDR1 MNHEY, CDR2 SVGAGI. The chain's CDR3 is CASSYRGTGATNEKLFF. For the CDR3, the DNA is TGTGCCAGCAGTTACAGGGGGACAGGGGCAACTAATGAAAAACTGTTTTTT.

This clonotype was found many times. The chain carries TRBV6-5 and TRBJ2-5, with no clear D. From germline, CDR1 is MNHEY and CDR2 SVGAGI. This CDR3 comprises 14 residues. The V end was cut by 2 bases, the J end by 3 bases, with 10 bases between. The chain's CDR3 is CASSYVLGEETQYF. The CDR3 nucleotides are TGTGCCAGCAGTTACGTCCTAGGAGAAGAGACCCAGTACTTC.

This clonotype was counted many times. The V call is TRBV2, the J call TRBJ1-1; unclear D gene. Germline lookup yields CDR1 SNHLY and CDR2 FYNNEI. This CDR3 contains 14 residues. With 2 bases removed from V and 3 bases from J, the gap between germline ends came to 10 bases. The CDR3 bases are TGTGCCAGCAGTGAACTACTCCCACACACTGAAGCTTTCTTT. Translated: CASSELLPHTEAFF. Based on the CDR3 plus reference TRBV2 and TRBJ1-1, the full variable domain is EPEVTQTPSHQVTQMGQEVILRCVPISNHLYFYWYRQILGQKVEFLVSFYNNEISEKSEIFDDQFSVERPDGSNFTLKIRSTKLEDSAMYFCASSELLPHTEAFFGQGTRLTVV.

This clonotype was seen a few times. This CDR3 is CASSLVREGGELFF. The CDR3 nucleotides read TGCGCCAGCAGCTTGGTCAGGGAAGGCGGGGAGCTGTTTTTT. The chain couples TRBV5-1 to TRBJ2-2, with D possibly being TRBD1 (5 bases). The CDR3 loop spans 14 amino acids. The ends were cut back, 0 bases at V and 7 bases at J, with 10 bases in the middle. CDR1 and CDR2 from the germline V gene are SGHRS and YFSETQ.

This clonotype was observed at least ten times. The chain employs TRBV2 and TRBJ2-5, with TRBD2 matching 8 bases. Per germline, CDR1 SNHLY and CDR2 FYNNEI. V lost 5 bases, J lost 4 bases, and 9 bases stayed unmatched. The CDR3 spans 15 residues. The DNA for the CDR3 is TGTGCCAGCAGTAAGCAGCGGGAGCGTGGAGAGACCCAGTACTTC. Residues: CASSKQRERGETQYF.

The chain employs TRBV6-1 and TRBJ2-7; 8 bases line up with TRBD2. The CDR3 has 15 residues. The germline CDR1 and CDR2 sequences are MNHNS and SASEGT. The ends lost 5 bases at V and 6 bases at J; junction bases unmatched: 12. The CDR3 loop is CASSTSAGVPLEQYF. The CDR3 DNA reads TGTGCCAGCAGTACCTCAGCGGGAGTCCCTCTCGAGCAGTACTTC.